This T cell receptor beta chain is from a study of T cells in Graves' hyperthyroidism and ophthalmopathy. The wider study: Prior to any treatment, at the point of initial diagnosis, peripheral blood was collected.

Authors of the study amplified TCR beta CDR3 regions from RNA transcripts. HTBI primers were used for first-round RT-PCR of the TCR CDR3. TCRdb analysed the multiplex PCR reads with MiXCR anew, one entry per CDR3 protein. The repertoire has hundreds of thousands of distinct CDR3 sequences, approximately 40% of them found once; the top ten carry roughly 30%. Not enrolled were patients with uncontrolled infection, other autoimmune disease, pregnancy or lactation. The authors took PBMCs from over 8.5 ml fresh peripheral blood. This clonotype showed up many times. Trimming took off 5 bases at V and 7 bases at J, with 12 bases between the two ends. Germline assignment: CDR1 SGHVS and CDR2 FQNEAQ. The CDR3 contains 14 residues.

Sequenced: blood. This receptor was obtained from a woman aged 40 to 50 with Graves' hyperthyroidism. The rearrangement links TRBV7-8 to TRBJ1-6; D possibly corresponds to TRBD1 (6 bases). The CDR3 is CASSPWTENSPLHF. The CDR3 DNA reads as TGTGCCAGCAGCCCTTGGACAGAAAATTCACCCCTCCACTTT.